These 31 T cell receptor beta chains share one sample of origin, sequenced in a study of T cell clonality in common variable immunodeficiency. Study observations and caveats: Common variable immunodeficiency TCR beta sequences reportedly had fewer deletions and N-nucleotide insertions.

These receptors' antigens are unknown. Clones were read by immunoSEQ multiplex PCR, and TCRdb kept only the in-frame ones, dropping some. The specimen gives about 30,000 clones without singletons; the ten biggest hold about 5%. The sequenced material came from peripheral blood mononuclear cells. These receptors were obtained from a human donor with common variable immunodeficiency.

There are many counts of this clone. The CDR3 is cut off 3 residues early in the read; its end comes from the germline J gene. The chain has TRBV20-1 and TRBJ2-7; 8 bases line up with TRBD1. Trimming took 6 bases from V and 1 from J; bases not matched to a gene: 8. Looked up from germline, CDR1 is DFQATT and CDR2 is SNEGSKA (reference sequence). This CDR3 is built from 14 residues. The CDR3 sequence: CSATGTGESYEQYF. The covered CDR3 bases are TGCAGTGCAACCGGGACAGGAGAATCCTACGAG.

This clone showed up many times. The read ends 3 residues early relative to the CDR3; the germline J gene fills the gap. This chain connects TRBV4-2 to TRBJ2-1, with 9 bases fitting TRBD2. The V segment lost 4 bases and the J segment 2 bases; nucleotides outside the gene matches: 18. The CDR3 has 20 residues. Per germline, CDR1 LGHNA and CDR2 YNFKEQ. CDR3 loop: CASSPRGRGGKDATYNEQFF. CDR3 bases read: TGTGCCAGCAGCCCGAGGGGGCGGGGGGGCAAAGACGCTACCTACAATGAG.

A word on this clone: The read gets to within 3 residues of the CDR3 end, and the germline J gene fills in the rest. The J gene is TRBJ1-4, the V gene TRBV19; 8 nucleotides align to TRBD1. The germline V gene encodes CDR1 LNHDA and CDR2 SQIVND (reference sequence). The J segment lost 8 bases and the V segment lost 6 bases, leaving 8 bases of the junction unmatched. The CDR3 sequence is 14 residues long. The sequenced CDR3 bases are TGTGCCAGTAGCAGGGGGCCGGGCGTCGAAAAA. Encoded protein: CASSRGPGVEK. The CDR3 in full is CASSRGPGVEKLFF.

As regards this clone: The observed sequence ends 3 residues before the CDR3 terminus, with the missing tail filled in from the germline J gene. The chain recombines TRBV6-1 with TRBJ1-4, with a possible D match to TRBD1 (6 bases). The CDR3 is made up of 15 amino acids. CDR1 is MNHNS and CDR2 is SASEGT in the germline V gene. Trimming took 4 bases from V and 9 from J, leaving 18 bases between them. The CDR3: CASSALQGDGKKLFF. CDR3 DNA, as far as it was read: TGTGCCAGCAGTGCTTTACAGGGAGATGGTAAAAAA.

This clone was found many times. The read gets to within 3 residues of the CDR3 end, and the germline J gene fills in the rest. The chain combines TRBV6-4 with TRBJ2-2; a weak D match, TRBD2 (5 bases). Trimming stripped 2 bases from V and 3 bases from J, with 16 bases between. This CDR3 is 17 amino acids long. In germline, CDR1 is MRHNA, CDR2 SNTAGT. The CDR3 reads CASSDPGDWVYTGELFF. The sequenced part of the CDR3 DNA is TGTGCCAGCAGTGACCCCGGGGATTGGGTGTACACCGGGGAG.

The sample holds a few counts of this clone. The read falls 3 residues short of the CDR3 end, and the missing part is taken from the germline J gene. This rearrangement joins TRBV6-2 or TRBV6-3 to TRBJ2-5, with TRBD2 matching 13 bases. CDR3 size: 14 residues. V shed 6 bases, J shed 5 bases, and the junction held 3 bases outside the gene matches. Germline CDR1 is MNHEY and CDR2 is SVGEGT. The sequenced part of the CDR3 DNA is TGTGCCAGCAGACTAGCGGGGGGGCGGGAGACC. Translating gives CASRLAGGRET. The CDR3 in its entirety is CASRLAGGRETQYF.

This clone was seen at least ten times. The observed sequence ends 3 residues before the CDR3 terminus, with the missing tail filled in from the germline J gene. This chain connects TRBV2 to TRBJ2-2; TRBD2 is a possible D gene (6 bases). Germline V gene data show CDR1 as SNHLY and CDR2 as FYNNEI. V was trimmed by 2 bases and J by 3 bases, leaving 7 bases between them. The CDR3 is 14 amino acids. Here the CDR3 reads CASSERLDTGELFF. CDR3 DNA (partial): TGTGCCAGCAGTGAAAGACTAGACACCGGGGAG.

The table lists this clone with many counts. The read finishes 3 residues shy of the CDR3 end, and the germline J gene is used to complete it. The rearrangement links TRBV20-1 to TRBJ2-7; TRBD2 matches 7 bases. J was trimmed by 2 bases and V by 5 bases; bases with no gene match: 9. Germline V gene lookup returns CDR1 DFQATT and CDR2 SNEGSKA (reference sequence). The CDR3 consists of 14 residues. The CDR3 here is CSAPSASGTYEQYF. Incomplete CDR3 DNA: TGCAGTGCTCCAAGTGCTAGCGGAACCTACGAG.

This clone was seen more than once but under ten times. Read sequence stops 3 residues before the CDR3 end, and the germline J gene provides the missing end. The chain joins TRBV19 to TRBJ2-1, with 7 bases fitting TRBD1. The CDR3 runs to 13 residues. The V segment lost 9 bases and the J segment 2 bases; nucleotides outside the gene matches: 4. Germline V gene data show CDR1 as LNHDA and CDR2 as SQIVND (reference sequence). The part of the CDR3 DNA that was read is TGTGCCAGCCGGGACAGAACCTACAATGAG. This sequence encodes CASRDRTYNE. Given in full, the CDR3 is CASRDRTYNEQFF. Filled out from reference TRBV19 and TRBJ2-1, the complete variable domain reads DGGITQSPKYLFRKEGQNVTLSCEQNLNHDAMYWYRQDPGQGLRLIYYSQIVNDFQKGDIAEGYSVSREKKESFPLTVTSAQKNPTAFYLCASRDRTYNEQFFGPGTRLTVL.

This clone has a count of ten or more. The part of the CDR3 DNA that was read is TGTGCCAGCAGCCAGGAACACGGGGCCGGGGAG. Protein product: CASSQEHGAGE. The CDR3, in full, reads CASSQEHGAGELFF. The rearrangement uses TRBV14 and TRBJ2-2; TRBD2 is a possible D gene (5 bases). Read data end 3 residues before the CDR3 end; the end is taken from the germline J gene. In germline, CDR1 is SGHDN, CDR2 FVKESK. The CDR3 loop spans 14 amino acids. Trimming pared 3 bases from V and 6 bases from J, leaving 11 bases between. The complete variable domain, with remaining parts taken from reference TRBV14 and TRBJ2-2, reads EAGVTQFPSHSVIEKGQTVTLRCDPISGHDNLYWYRRVMGKEIKFLLHFVKESKQDESGMPNNRFLAERTGGTYSTLKVQPAELEDSGVYFCASSQEHGAGELFFGEGSRLTVL.

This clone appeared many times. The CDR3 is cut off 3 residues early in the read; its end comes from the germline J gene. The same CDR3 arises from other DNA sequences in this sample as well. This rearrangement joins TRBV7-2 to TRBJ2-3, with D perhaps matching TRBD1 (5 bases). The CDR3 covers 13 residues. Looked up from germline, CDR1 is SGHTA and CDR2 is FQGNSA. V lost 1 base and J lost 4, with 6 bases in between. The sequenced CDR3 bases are TGTGCCAGCAGCTTAGTAGGGGCAGATACG. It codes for CASSLVGADT. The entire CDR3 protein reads CASSLVGADTQYF.

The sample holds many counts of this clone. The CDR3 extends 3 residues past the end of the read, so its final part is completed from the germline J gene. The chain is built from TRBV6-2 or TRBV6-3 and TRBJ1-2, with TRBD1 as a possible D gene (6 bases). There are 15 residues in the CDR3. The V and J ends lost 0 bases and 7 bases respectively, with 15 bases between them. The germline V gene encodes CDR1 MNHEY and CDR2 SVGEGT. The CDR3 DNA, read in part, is TGTGCCAGCAGTTACTCGCCAGGGGAAGTAGGTGGC. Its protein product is CASSYSPGEVGG. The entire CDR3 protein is CASSYSPGEVGGYTF.

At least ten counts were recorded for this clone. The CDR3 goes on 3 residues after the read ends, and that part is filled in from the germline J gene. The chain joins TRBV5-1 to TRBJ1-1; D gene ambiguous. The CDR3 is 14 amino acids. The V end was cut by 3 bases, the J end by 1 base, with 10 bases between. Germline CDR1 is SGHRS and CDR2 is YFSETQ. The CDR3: CASSYQIKNTEAFF. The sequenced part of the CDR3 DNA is TGCGCCAGCAGCTATCAGATTAAGAACACTGAA.

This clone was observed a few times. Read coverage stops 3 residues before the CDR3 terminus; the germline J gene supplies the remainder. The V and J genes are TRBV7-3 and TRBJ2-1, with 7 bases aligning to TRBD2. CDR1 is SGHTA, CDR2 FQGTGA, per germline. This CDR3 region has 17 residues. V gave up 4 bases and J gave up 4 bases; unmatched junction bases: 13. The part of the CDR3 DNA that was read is TGTGCCAGCAGCTCCCTGAGGGGAGCGGGGTCTTACAATGAG. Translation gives CASSSLRGAGSYNE. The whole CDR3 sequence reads CASSSLRGAGSYNEQFF.

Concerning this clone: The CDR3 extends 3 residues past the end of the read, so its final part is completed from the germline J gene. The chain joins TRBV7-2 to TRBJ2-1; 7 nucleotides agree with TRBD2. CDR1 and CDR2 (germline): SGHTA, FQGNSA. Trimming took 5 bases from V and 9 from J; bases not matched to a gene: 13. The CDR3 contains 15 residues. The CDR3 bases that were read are TGTGCCAGCAGCGAGAGGACTAGTGGACTTAGTGAG. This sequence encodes CASSERTSGLSE. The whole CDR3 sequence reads CASSERTSGLSEQFF.

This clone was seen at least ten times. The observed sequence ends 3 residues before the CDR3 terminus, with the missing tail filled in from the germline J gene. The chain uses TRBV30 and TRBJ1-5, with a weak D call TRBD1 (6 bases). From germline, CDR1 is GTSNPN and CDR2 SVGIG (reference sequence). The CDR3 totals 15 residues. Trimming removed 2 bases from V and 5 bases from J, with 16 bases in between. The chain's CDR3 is CAWSLGGAEDQPQHF. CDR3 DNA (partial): TGTGCCTGGAGTTTAGGGGGGGCCGAAGATCAGCCC. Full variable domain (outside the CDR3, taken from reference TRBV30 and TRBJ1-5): SQTIHQWPATLVQPVGSPLSLECTVEGTSNPNLYWYRQAAGRGLQLLFYSVGIGQISSEVPQNLSASRPQDRQFILSSKKLLLSDSGFYLCAWSLGGAEDQPQHFGDGTRLSIL.

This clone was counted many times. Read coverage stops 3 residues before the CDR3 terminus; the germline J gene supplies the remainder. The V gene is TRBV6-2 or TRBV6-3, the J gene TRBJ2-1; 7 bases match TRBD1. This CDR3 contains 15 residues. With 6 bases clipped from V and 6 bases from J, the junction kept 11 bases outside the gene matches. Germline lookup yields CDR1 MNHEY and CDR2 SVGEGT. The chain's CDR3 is CASRPAAAGGNEQFF. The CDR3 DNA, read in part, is TGTGCCAGCAGACCTGCCGCGGCAGGGGGCAATGAG.

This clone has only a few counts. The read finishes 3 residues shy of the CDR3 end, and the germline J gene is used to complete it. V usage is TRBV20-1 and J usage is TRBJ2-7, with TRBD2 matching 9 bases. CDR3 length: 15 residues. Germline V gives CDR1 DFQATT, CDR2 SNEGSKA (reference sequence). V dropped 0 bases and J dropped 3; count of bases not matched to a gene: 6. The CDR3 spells CSARDAGGLIYEQYF. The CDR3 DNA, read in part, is TGCAGTGCTAGAGACGCGGGGGGGCTAATCTACGAG.

This chain's CDR3 is CASRSSGGTGELFF. The CDR3 bases that were read are TGTGCCAGTAGATCCTCAGGAGGGACCGGGGAG. The gene calls are TRBV19 and TRBJ2-2; D perhaps matches TRBD2 (6 bases). The CDR3 end lies 3 residues beyond the end of the read and is filled in from the germline J gene. The V and J ends lost 6 bases and 5 bases respectively, with 13 bases between them. From germline, CDR1 is LNHDA and CDR2 SQIVND (reference sequence). This CDR3 spans 14 amino acids.

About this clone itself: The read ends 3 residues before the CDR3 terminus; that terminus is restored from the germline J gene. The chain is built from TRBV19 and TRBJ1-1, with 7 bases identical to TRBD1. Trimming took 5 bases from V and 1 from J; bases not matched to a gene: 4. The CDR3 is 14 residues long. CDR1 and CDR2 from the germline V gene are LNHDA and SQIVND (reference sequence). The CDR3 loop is CASSPYRGNTEAFF. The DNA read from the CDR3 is TGTGCCAGTAGTCCTTACAGGGGGAACACTGAA.

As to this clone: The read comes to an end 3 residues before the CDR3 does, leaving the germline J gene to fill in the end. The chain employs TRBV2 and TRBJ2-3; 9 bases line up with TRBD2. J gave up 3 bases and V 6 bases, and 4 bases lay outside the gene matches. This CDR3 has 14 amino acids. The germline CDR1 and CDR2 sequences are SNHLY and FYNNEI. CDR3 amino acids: CASRKRGVTDTQYF. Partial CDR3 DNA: TGTGCCAGCAGAAAGCGGGGGGTTACAGATACG.

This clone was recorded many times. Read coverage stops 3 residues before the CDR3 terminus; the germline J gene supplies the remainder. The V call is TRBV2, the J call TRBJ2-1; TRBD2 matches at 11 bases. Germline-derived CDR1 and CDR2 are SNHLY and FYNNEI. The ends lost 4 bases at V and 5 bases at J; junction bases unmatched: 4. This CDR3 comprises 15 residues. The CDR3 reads CASSGLAGLHNEQFF. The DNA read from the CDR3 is TGTGCCAGCAGTGGACTAGCGGGGCTTCACAATGAG.

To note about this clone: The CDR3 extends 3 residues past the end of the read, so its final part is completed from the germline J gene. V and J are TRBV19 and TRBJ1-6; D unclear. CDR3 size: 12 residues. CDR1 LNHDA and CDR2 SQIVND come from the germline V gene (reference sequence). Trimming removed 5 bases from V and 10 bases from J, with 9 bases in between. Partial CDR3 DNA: TGTGCCAGTAGTGTGGCGGCCTCACCC. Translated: CASSVAASP. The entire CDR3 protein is CASSVAASPLHF.

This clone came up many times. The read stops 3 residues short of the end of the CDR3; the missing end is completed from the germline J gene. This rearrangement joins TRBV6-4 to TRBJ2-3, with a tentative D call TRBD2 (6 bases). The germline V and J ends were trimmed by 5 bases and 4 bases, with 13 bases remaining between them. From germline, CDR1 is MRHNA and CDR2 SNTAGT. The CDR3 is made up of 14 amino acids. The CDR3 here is CASSRDFPPDTQYF. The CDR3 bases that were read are TGTGCCAGCAGTCGGGACTTTCCGCCAGATACG.

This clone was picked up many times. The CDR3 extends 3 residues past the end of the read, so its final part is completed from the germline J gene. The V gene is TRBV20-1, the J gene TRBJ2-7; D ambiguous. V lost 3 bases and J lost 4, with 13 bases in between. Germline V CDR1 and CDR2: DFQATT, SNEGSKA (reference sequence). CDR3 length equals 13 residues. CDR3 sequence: CSASDPGSYEQYF. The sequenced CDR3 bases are TGCAGTGCTAGCGACCCGGGTTCTTACGAG.

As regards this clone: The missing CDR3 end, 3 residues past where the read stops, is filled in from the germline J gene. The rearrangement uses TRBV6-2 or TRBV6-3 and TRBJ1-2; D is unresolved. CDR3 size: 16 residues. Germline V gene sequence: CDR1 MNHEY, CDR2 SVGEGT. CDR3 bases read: TGTGCCAGCAGTTACCCCTCTACTCCCGCCTTTGCGGGC. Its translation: CASSYPSTPAFAG. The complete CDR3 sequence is CASSYPSTPAFAGYTF.

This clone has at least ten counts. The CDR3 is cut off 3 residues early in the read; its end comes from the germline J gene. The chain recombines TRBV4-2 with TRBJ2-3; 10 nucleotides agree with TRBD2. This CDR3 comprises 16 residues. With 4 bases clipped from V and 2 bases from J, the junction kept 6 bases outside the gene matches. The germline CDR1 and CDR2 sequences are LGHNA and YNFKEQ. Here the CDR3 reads CASSLSSGGNTDTQYF. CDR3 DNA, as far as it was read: TGTGCCAGCAGCCTCTCTAGCGGGGGTAACACAGATACG.

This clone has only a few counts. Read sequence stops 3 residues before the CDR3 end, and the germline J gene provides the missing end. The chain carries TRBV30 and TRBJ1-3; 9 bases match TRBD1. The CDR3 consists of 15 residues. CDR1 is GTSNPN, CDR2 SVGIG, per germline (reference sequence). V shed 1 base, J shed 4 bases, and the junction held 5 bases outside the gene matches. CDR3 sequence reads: CAWSAAGTGGNTIYF. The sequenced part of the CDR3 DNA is TGTGCCTGGAGTGCGGCCGGGACAGGGGGAAACACC.

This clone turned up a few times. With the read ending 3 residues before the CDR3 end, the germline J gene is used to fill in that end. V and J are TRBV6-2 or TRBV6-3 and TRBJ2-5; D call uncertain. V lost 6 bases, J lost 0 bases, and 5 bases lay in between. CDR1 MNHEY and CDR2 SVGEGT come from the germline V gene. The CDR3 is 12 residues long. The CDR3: CASSRNQETQYF. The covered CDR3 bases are TGTGCCAGCAGCAGAAACCAAGAGACC.

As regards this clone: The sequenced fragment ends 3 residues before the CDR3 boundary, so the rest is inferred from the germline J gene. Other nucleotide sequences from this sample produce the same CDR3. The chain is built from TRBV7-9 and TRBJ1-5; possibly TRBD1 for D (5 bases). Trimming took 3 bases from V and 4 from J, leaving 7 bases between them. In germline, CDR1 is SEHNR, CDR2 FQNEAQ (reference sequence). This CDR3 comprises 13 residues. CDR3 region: CASSFGGNQPQHF. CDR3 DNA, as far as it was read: TGTGCCAGCAGCTTCGGGGGGAATCAGCCC.

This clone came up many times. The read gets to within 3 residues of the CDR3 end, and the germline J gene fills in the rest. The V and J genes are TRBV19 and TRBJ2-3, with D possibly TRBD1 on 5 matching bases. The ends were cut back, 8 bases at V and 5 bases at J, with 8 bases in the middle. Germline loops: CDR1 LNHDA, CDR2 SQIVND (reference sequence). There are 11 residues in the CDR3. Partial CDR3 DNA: TGTGCCAGTCGACAGCAAGATACG. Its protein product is CASRQQDT. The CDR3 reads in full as CASRQQDTQYF.